This T cell receptor beta chain was observed in a study of cytomegalovirus exposure and HLA in healthy donors. Use of 60 Vbeta and 13 Jbeta primers characterized the PCR. Clones were sequenced by immunoSEQ multiplex PCR, and TCRdb holds only the in-frame ones, with some missing. Its table records 70,000 to 75,000 clones. The sequenced material came from PBMCs. This sequence was found in a female donor in good health and CMV-seropositive.

The CDR3 reads CASGGLGTDTQYF. DNA for the CDR3: TGCGCCAGCGGTGGACTAGGTACAGATACGCAGTATTTT. The chain uses TRBV4-1 and TRBJ2-3, with 7 bases aligning to TRBD2. Unmatched junction bases numbered 5, after V lost 8 bases and J lost 3 bases. The V gene's germline CDR1 is MGHRA and CDR2 YSYEKL. The CDR3 contains 13 residues.